Below, one T cell receptor beta chain is given with its context. Its antigen is still unknown. The CDR3 has 15 amino acids. Trimming took 4 bases from V and 7 from J, leaving 20 bases between them. Germline V gives CDR1 SGDLS, CDR2 YYNGEE. This entry is derived from a study of T cells in Graves' hyperthyroidism and ophthalmopathy. Regarding the study as a whole: In validation, the model predicted ophthalmopathy. These predictions came a median roughly six months before onset.

Researchers took RNA transcripts and amplified the TCR beta CDR3 regions from them. The TCR CDR3 first-round RT-PCR relied on the HTBI primer set. One entry per CDR3 protein results from TCRdb running MiXCR on the multiplex PCR reads. The data show roughly 800,000 distinct CDR3 sequences, roughly 37% seen once. The chain recombines TRBV9 with TRBJ1-1, with D perhaps matching TRBD1 (5 bases). This TCR derives from a man in his late teens or twenties with Graves' hyperthyroidism. What was sequenced was blood. This chain's CDR3 is CASSPRDGAWSEAFF. CDR3 nucleotide sequence: TGTGCCAGCAGCCCCCGGGACGGCGCTTGGAGTGAAGCTTTCTTT.